This T cell receptor (beta chain) was recorded in a study of early T cells in non-severe SARS-CoV-2 infection. The germline V gene has CDR1 KGHSH and CDR2 LQKENI. The J segment lost 7 bases and the V segment lost 3 bases, leaving 6 bases of the junction unmatched. The CDR3 has 15 residues. In its sample, this clonotype was seen a few times. TCRdb reanalysed the 5' RACE reads using MiXCR and keeps one entry per CDR3 protein. This sample has more than 65,000 distinct CDR3 sequences, with 4.6% found just once. The chain combines TRBV18 with TRBJ1-6; 7 bases line up with TRBD1. This clonotype was sampled from an adult who was a healthcare worker with PCR-confirmed SARS-CoV-2 infection or an uninfected control (not recorded which). The donor label of this sample is uncertain. The starting material was whole blood, obtained at baseline. The CDR3 sequence: CASSPRDRSNSPLHF. The DNA for the CDR3 is TGTGCCAGCTCACCTAGGGACAGAAGCAATTCACCCCTCCACTTT.